This TCR beta chain was sequenced during a study of blood T cell repertoires in COVID-19. Using immunoSEQ multiplex PCR, the repertoire was profiled, and TCRdb retains in-frame clones only, with some absent. Here the sample spans tens of thousands of clones, around 90% being singletons. V lost 5 bases and J lost 1; bases outside the gene matches: 8. The CDR3 sequence is 16 residues long. Germline V gene lookup returns CDR1 SGHTA and CDR2 FQGNSA. What was sequenced was peripheral blood. The chain is built from TRBV7-2 and TRBJ1-2, with 9 bases that match TRBD1. This receptor was identified in a man between 18 and 29 years old with COVID-19, enrolled during active disease. CDR3 sequence (DNA): TGTGCCAGCAGCCTGAGACCGGGACAGGGTAACTATGGCTACACCTTC. This sequence encodes CASSLRPGQGNYGYTF.